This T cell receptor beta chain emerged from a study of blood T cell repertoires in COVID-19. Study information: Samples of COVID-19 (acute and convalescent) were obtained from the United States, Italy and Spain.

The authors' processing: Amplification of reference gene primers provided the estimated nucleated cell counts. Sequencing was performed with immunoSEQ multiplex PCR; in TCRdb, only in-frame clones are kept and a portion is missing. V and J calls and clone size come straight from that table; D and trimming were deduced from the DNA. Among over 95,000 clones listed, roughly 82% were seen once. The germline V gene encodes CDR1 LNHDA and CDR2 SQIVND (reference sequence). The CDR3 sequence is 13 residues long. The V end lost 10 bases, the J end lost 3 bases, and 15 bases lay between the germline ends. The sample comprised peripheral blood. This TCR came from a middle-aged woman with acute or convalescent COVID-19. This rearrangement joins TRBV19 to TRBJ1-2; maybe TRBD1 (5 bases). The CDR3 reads CATSQVSYYGYTF. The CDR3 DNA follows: TGTGCCACCTCACAGGTATCCTACTATGGCTACACCTTC.